The sequence of this T cell receptor (beta chain) was determined in a study of CD8 T cells in ankylosing spondylitis. General observations from the study: In peripheral blood, disease-linked CD8+ clones occurred at relatively low frequencies.

This clonotype was detected ten times or more. Its specificity is not known. Per the germline V gene, CDR1 is LGHDT and CDR2 is YNNKEL (reference sequence). CDR3 length equals 18 residues. V shed 0 bases, J shed 3 bases, and the junction held 12 bases outside the gene matches. Construction of TCR beta libraries was performed using quantitative 5'-RACE with molecular barcodes. MiXCR was run by TCRdb on the 5' RACE reads, yielding one entry per CDR3 protein. The sample has around 230,000 distinct CDR3 sequences, around 8% seen once; the top ten hold 4% to 5%. The sequence came from a female donor with ankylosing spondylitis or in good health (not recorded which). The sample taken for sequencing was blood, either unsorted or a sorted T cell fraction (not recorded which). This chain connects TRBV3-1 to TRBJ2-3; 7 bases match TRBD2. The chain's CDR3 is CASSQDPKIWTRTDTQYF. CDR3 DNA: TGTGCCAGCAGCCAAGATCCAAAGATTTGGACTAGAACAGATACGCAGTATTTT.